These T cell receptor beta chains were read from a single sample in a study of blood T cells in healthy people across ages. Each CDR3 protein gets one entry after TCRdb re-called the 5' RACE reads with MiXCR. Among hundreds of thousands of distinct CDR3 sequences, more than 20% were seen once, and the ten largest hold around 3.4%. The sequencing sample was made of blood. The receptors come from a man in his 70s in good health. Each CDR3 is given with its conserved first and last residue. The order of the fields is V gene, clone size, CDR3 protein. Clone size is not always given. Where it is, it says once, few, many or a class for expanded clones.

TRBV3-1 | . | CASSQVNYGYTF
TRBV29-1 | . | CSVDQSGTGFETQYF
TRBV3-1 | . | CASSQGAGLSDNSPLHF
TRBV7-6 | . | CASSLGGDSSAYEQYF
TRBV28 | . | CASSFGTAGVDYEQYF
TRBV10-3 | . | CAIHGGLETSKLYF
TRBV6-1 | few | CASSAGGAGTDTQYF
TRBV28 | . | CASSTTVSVQVLNQPQHF
TRBV7-3 | few | CASSRTRTDEQFF
TRBV10-3 | . | CAISAMAGMGSPLHF
TRBV28 | . | CASSLYLEFPDEKLFF
TRBV29-1 | many | CSVVVRDLAKNIQYF
TRBV18 | . | CASSGFVNQETQYF
TRBV20-1 | many | CSATTGGDLNQPQHF
TRBV30 | . | CAWSVRAGGTYNEQFF